Below, 19 T cell receptor beta chains from the same sample are listed, as sequenced in a study of cytomegalovirus exposure and HLA in healthy donors. PCR involved 60 Vbeta and 13 Jbeta primers. Sequenced by immunoSEQ multiplex PCR; TCRdb stores in-frame clones only, minus some. The data hold 95,000 to 130,000 clones, with 50% to 70% observed a single time. What was sequenced was PBMCs. Every receptor here comes from a woman aged 40-49 years in good health and CMV-seropositive.

This clone has only a few counts. The rearrangement links TRBV30 to TRBJ1-6; 7 nucleotides align to TRBD1. Germline values: CDR1 GTSNPN, CDR2 SVGIG (reference sequence). This CDR3 spans 15 amino acids. V lost 1 base to trimming and J lost 1 base; unmatched junction nucleotides: 1. The CDR3, as DNA: TGTGCCTGGAGTGCAGGGGGGTCCTATAATTCACCCCTCCACTTT. Translation: CAWSAGGSYNSPLHF.

The rearrangement links TRBV5-1 to TRBJ1-1, with 8 bases aligning to TRBD1. Trimming cost V 0 bases and J 0 bases; bases outside gene matches: 4. This CDR3 spans 16 amino acids. Germline V gene data show CDR1 as SGHRS and CDR2 as YFSETQ. In DNA, the CDR3 is TGCGCCAGCAGCTTGGCTGGGACAGGTATGAACACTGAAGCTTTCTTT. This sequence encodes CASSLAGTGMNTEAFF.

This chain joins TRBV15 and TRBJ2-7, with a tentative D call TRBD2 (5 bases). CDR1 is LNHNV and CDR2 is YYDKDF in the germline V gene (reference sequence). This CDR3 is 15 amino acids long. Trimming stripped 0 bases from V and 4 bases from J, with 13 bases between. The CDR3 region has the DNA TGTGCCACCAGCAGAGACCCGGGGATCCCATACGAGCAGTACTTC. It specifies CATSRDPGIPYEQYF.

The rearrangement links TRBV28 to TRBJ2-7; weak D call: TRBD1 (6 bases). Germline assignment: CDR1 MDHEN and CDR2 SYDVKM. The length of the CDR3 is 12 residues. Trimming left V 8 bases short and J 6 bases short, with 14 bases between. CDR3 in amino acids: CASSDSFSEQYF. The DNA of the CDR3 is TGTGCCAGCTCGGACAGCTTTTCCGAGCAGTACTTC.

This rearrangement joins TRBV6-5 to TRBJ2-7; 10 nucleotides agree with TRBD2. V dropped 4 bases and J dropped 3; count of bases not matched to a gene: 6. Per the germline V gene, CDR1 is MNHEY and CDR2 is SVGAGI. The CDR3 has 15 amino acids. The chain's CDR3 is CASSSPSGSIYEQYF. The CDR3 DNA follows: TGTGCCAGCAGTTCCCCTAGCGGGAGTATCTACGAGCAGTACTTC.

The V gene is TRBV27, the J gene TRBJ2-7; 8 nucleotides align to TRBD2. The CDR3 extends over 17 amino acids. The junction had 18 bases not matched to a gene; V was cut back by 5 bases and J by 6 bases. Germline values: CDR1 MNHEY, CDR2 SMNVEV (reference sequence). The DNA for the CDR3 is TGTGCCAGCAGTCTCCCCCAAACCGGGACTAGTCAGTCCGAGCAGTACTTC. Residues: CASSLPQTGTSQSEQYF.

The chain links TRBV5-1 to TRBJ1-2; D is unresolved. V lost 4 bases to trimming and J lost 6 bases, with 19 bases between them. This CDR3 is 15 amino acids long. In germline, CDR1 is SGHRS, CDR2 YFSETQ. The CDR3 sequence is CASSRDRQYSNGYTF. The CDR3 nucleotides read TGCGCCAGCAGCCGGGATCGGCAGTACTCAAATGGCTACACCTTC.

The chain links TRBV27 to TRBJ2-7, with 8 positions matching TRBD1. The J segment lost 3 bases and the V segment lost 5 bases, leaving 6 bases of the junction unmatched. From germline, CDR1 is MNHEY and CDR2 SMNVEV (reference sequence). The CDR3 is 14 amino acids. CDR3 nucleotides: TGTGCCAGCAGTCGGGCAGGGGGCATCTACGAGCAGTACTTC. Amino acid sequence: CASSRAGGIYEQYF.

The V gene is TRBV5-4, the J gene TRBJ2-2; TRBD2 agrees at 12 bases. Looked up from germline, CDR1 is SGHNT and CDR2 is YYREEE (reference sequence). The V gene end was trimmed by 0 bases and the J gene end by 3 bases; junction bases not matched to a gene: 3. CDR3 length equals 17 residues. CDR3 region: CASSLGLAGDHTGELFF. The CDR3 nucleotides read TGTGCCAGCAGCTTGGGACTAGCGGGAGATCACACCGGGGAGCTGTTTTTT.

Remarks on this clone: One end of the junction fails to match germline, which may point to a read error. V is TRBV7-9 and J is TRBJ2-7, with TRBD1 matching 9 bases. Germline CDR1 is SEHNR and CDR2 is FQNEAQ (reference sequence). There are 14 residues in the CDR3. CDR3: CSSSSRDRVYEQYF. The CDR3 bases are TGTTCCAGCAGCTCCCGGGACAGGGTATACGAGCAGTACTTC.

V gene TRBV18 combines with J gene TRBJ2-5; D uncertain. V was trimmed by 2 bases and J by 5 bases, leaving 9 bases between them. Germline V gene sequence: CDR1 KGHSH, CDR2 LQKENI. This CDR3 comprises 13 residues. This CDR3 reads CASSPNRKETQYF. CDR3 in DNA: TGTGCCAGCTCACCAAACAGAAAGGAGACCCAGTACTTC. The whole variable domain, filled in from reference TRBV18 and TRBJ2-5, reads NAGVMQNPRHLVRRRGQEARLRCSPMKGHSHVYWYRQLPEEGLKFMVYLQKENIIDESGMPKERFSAEFPKEGPSILRIQQVVRGDSAAYFCASSPNRKETQYFGPGTRLLVL.

This clone was detected a few times. The gene calls are TRBV9 and TRBJ1-2; a possible D gene is TRBD1 (5 bases). This CDR3 is 14 amino acids long. Germline V gives CDR1 SGDLS, CDR2 YYNGEE. Trimming left V 3 bases short and J 3 bases short, with 12 bases between. CDR3 loop: CASSEGTGHYGYTF. The CDR3 DNA reads TGTGCCAGCAGCGAGGGTACAGGCCACTATGGCTACACCTTC.

The chain has TRBV4-1 and TRBJ2-4, with 7 bases matching TRBD2. The germline V gene has CDR1 MGHRA and CDR2 YSYEKL. The CDR3 is 16 residues long. V dropped 3 bases and J dropped 3; count of bases not matched to a gene: 8. The CDR3 DNA follows: TGCGCCAGCAGCCATTCAAAAGGACTAGACAAAAACATTCAGTACTTC. Translation: CASSHSKGLDKNIQYF.

The chain employs TRBV11-2 and TRBJ2-1; 8 bases fit TRBD2. The CDR3 length is 15 residues. The trim removed 5 bases at V and 2 bases at J, leaving 5 bases unmatched. Germline V gene sequence: CDR1 SGHAT, CDR2 FQNNGV. The CDR3 protein is CASSQTSGPYNEQFF. The CDR3 nucleotides read TGTGCCAGCAGCCAAACTAGCGGTCCCTACAATGAGCAGTTCTTC.

The chain uses TRBV7-2 and TRBJ2-3, with 9 bases identical to TRBD1. The CDR3 totals 16 residues. Germline V gives CDR1 SGHTA, CDR2 FQGNSA. V shed 5 bases and J 5 bases; nucleotides not matched to a gene: 11. The CDR3 reads CASSHRQGEHKDTQYF. In DNA form, the CDR3 reads TGTGCCAGCAGCCATAGACAGGGGGAGCATAAAGATACGCAGTATTTT.

This chain uses TRBV6-5 with TRBJ2-7; 9 positions agree with TRBD1. Germline V gene data show CDR1 as MNHEY and CDR2 as SVGAGI. The CDR3 consists of 15 residues. Trimming removed 7 bases from V and 1 base from J; junction bases left unmatched: 8. In DNA, the CDR3 is TGTGCCAGCACCCAACTAGGGACAGGGTCCTACGAGCAGTACTTC. It specifies CASTQLGTGSYEQYF.

The chain carries TRBV5-1 and TRBJ2-3; 10 bases agree with TRBD2. Germline-derived CDR1 and CDR2 are SGHRS and YFSETQ. CDR3 length: 16 amino acids. The J segment lost 2 bases and the V segment lost 1 base, leaving 4 bases of the junction unmatched. The CDR3 DNA is TGCGCCAGCAGCTTGTCACTAGCGGGACCCACAGATACGCAGTATTTT. Its translation: CASSLSLAGPTDTQYF. Variable domain in full (rest from reference TRBV5-1 and TRBJ2-3): KAGVTQTPRYLIKTRGQQVTLSCSPISGHRSVSWYQQTPGQGLQFLFEYFSETQRNKGNFPGRFSGRQFSNSRSEMNVSTLELGDSALYLCASSLSLAGPTDTQYFGPGTRLTVL.

The chain combines TRBV7-9 with TRBJ1-1; maybe TRBD1 (5 bases). With 3 bases removed from V and 10 bases from J, the gap between germline ends came to 9 bases. The CDR3 extends over 11 amino acids. Germline CDR1 and CDR2: SEHNR and FQNEAQ (reference sequence). The CDR3 loop is CASSFSTVAFF. CDR3 DNA sequence: TGTGCCAGCAGCTTCTCGACAGTAGCTTTCTTT.

The J gene is TRBJ2-2, the V gene TRBV30; 10 bases match TRBD1. V shed 0 bases, J shed 15 bases, and the junction held 10 bases outside the gene matches. The germline gives CDR1 GTSNPN, CDR2 SVGIG (reference sequence). The length of the CDR3 is 14 residues. The CDR3 sequence: CAWSVLLDRGSVFF. In DNA, the CDR3 is TGTGCCTGGAGTGTACTCCTGGACAGGGGGTCGGTGTTTTTT.